The 19 T cell receptor beta chains below come from one sample, sequenced in a study of T cells after yellow fever vaccination. TCRdb analysed the 5' RACE reads with MiXCR anew, one entry per CDR3 protein. Of about 53,000 distinct CDR3 sequences in the sample, around 6.2% were seen once. The starting material was PBMCs, either bulk or a sorted T-cell subset (CD4+, CD8+, memory, or dextramer-sorted; not recorded which), obtained on the day of the yellow fever booster vaccination. The receptors come from a man between 18 and 35 years old who received the YFV17D yellow fever vaccine.

At least ten counts were recorded for this clonotype. J is TRBJ2-2 and V is TRBV29-1; 7 bases match TRBD1. This CDR3 has 11 amino acids. V lost 7 bases and J lost 6; bases outside the gene matches: 2. Germline-derived CDR1 and CDR2 are SQVTM and ANQGSEA. For the CDR3, the DNA is TGCAGCGCCACAGGGGCCGGGGAGCTGTTTTTT. Its translation is CSATGAGELFF.

This clonotype was seen repeatedly, ten times or more. V is TRBV20-1 and J is TRBJ2-7, with TRBD1 as a possible D gene (5 bases). The CDR3 runs to 16 residues. Trimming pared 3 bases from V and 3 bases from J, leaving 21 bases between. In germline, CDR1 is DFQATT, CDR2 SNEGSKA (reference sequence). The CDR3 region is CSARGRYDSPFYEQYV. CDR3 coding DNA: TGCAGTGCTAGGGGTCGGTATGACAGCCCCTTCTACGAGCAGTACGTC.

The V call is TRBV6-6, the J call TRBJ1-6; perhaps TRBD1 as D (5 bases). The CDR3 contains 16 residues. V was pared by 6 bases and J by 7 bases, with 19 bases between. CDR1 is MNHNY and CDR2 is SVGAGI in the germline V gene (reference sequence). The chain's CDR3 is CASSRFGDHPNSPLHF. The CDR3 DNA is TGTGCCAGCAGCCGCTTTGGGGACCACCCCAATTCACCCCTCCACTTT.

This clonotype has ten or more counts. The chain is built from TRBV12-3 or TRBV12-4 and TRBJ1-5; D is unclear. CDR3 length equals 13 residues. Deletions cut 6 bases from V and 5 bases from J, with 11 bases between. The CDR3 protein is CASRSELYQPQHF. The CDR3 DNA reads TGTGCCAGCAGATCAGAGCTTTATCAGCCCCAGCATTTT.

This clonotype occurred a few times. The CDR3 DNA sequence: TGTGCCAGCAGCGCCCCTACAGATACGCAGTATTTT. Amino acids: CASSAPTDTQYF. The J gene is TRBJ2-3, the V gene TRBV7-9, with unresolved D. Germline V gene lookup returns CDR1 SEHNR and CDR2 FQNEAQ (reference sequence). The V end lost 5 bases, the J end lost 3 bases, and 6 bases lay between the germline ends. The length of the CDR3 is 12 residues.

This clonotype was detected only a few times. This sequence joins TRBV12-3 or TRBV12-4 and TRBJ1-1, with TRBD1 identical over 7 bases. The CDR3 is 14 amino acids. J gave up 1 base and V 6 bases, and 5 bases lay outside the gene matches. CDR3 bases: TGTGCCAGCAGCCGGGGACAGACGAACACTGAAGCTTTCTTT. Translated: CASSRGQTNTEAFF.

This clonotype was observed at least ten times. The chain uses TRBV20-1 and TRBJ2-3; D call uncertain. The CDR3 sequence is 14 residues long. Germline V gene data show CDR1 as DFQATT and CDR2 as SNEGSKA (reference sequence). V dropped 3 bases and J dropped 3 bases, with 13 bases sitting between them. The CDR3 nucleotides are TGCAGTGCTAGGGGCTTGGTCAGAACAGATACGCAGTATTTT. It translates to CSARGLVRTDTQYF.

This sequence joins TRBV5-1 and TRBJ2-7; D not resolved. In germline, CDR1 is SGHRS, CDR2 YFSETQ. The V end lost 5 bases, the J end lost 4 bases, and 13 bases lay between the germline ends. This CDR3 spans 13 amino acids. The CDR3 region is CASSFVVGYEQYF. The CDR3 region has the DNA TGCGCCAGCAGTTTCGTAGTGGGTTACGAGCAGTACTTC.

This clonotype was found many times. This chain uses TRBV5-1 with TRBJ2-6, with D maybe TRBD2 (6 bases). The V end was cut by 4 bases, the J end by 1 base, with 27 bases between. This CDR3 region has 21 residues. Germline CDR1 reads SGHRS; CDR2 reads YFSETQ. CDR3 DNA: TGCGCCAGCAGCGCTGACCGGGGGACGGTTATCCAGGGTTCTGGGGCCAACGTCCTGACTTTC. It encodes CASSADRGTVIQGSGANVLTF.

This clonotype was seen repeatedly, ten times or more. This rearrangement joins TRBV18 to TRBJ2-6, with D unclear. This CDR3 contains 16 residues. The germline V and J ends were trimmed by 2 bases and 1 base, with 9 bases remaining between them. In germline, CDR1 is KGHSH, CDR2 LQKENI. The DNA for the CDR3 is TGTGCCAGCTCACCAGCTCAGTCGTCTGGGGCCAACGTCCTGACTTTC. This translates into CASSPAQSSGANVLTF.

This clonotype turned up a few times. The V call is TRBV6-2 or TRBV6-3, the J call TRBJ2-7; D remains ambiguous. CDR1 and CDR2 (germline): MNHEY, SVGEGT. This CDR3 region has 13 residues. The chain's CDR3 is CVSSSLQPYEQYV. The CDR3 coding sequence is TGTGTCAGCAGTTCGCTACAGCCCTACGAGCAGTACGTC.

This clonotype occurred many times. The gene calls are TRBV10-3 and TRBJ1-3; D remains unclear. Trimming shortened V by 3 bases and J by 4 bases, and 16 bases separated the two germline ends. Looked up from germline, CDR1 is ENHRY and CDR2 is SYGVKD. The CDR3 runs to 16 residues. CDR3 sequence reads: CAISDPTTRAGNTIYF. The CDR3 DNA follows: TGTGCCATCAGTGACCCTACAACACGGGCCGGAAACACCATATATTTT.

This clonotype was counted many times. The chain links TRBV12-3 or TRBV12-4 to TRBJ1-4; a possible D gene is TRBD1 (5 bases). With 5 bases removed from V and 3 bases from J, the gap between germline ends came to 10 bases. This CDR3 is 14 amino acids long. CDR3 in amino acids: CASSLGVPNEKLFF. The DNA for the CDR3 is TGTGCCAGCAGTCTAGGGGTACCTAATGAAAAACTGTTTTTT.

This clonotype was counted at least ten times. The V gene is TRBV12-3 or TRBV12-4, the J gene TRBJ1-6, with D hard to call. Trimming left V 2 bases short and J 10 bases short, with 12 bases between. The CDR3 runs 14 residues. Here the CDR3 DNA reads TGTGCCAGCAGTTTAAGTGGGTCTGGCTCACCCCTCCACTTT. It is translated as CASSLSGSGSPLHF.

The chain joins TRBV4-1 to TRBJ2-2, with 10 nucleotides matching TRBD2. V lost 3 bases, J lost 4 bases, and 8 bases stayed unmatched. Per germline, CDR1 MGHRA and CDR2 YSYEKL. The CDR3 runs to 17 residues. Here the CDR3 reads CASSQVLAGAITGELFF. CDR3 sequence (DNA): TGCGCCAGCAGCCAGGTTCTAGCGGGGGCAATCACCGGGGAGCTGTTTTTT.

This clonotype was counted many times. This chain links TRBV7-2 with TRBJ2-5; 10 bases match TRBD1. This CDR3 is 15 amino acids long. Germline CDR1 is SGHTA and CDR2 is FQGNSA. V shed 5 bases, J shed 5 bases, and the junction held 8 bases outside the gene matches. The CDR3 nucleotides read TGTGCCAGCAGCCGACAGGGGGCGCGGTGGGAGACCCAGTACTTC. Amino acids: CASSRQGARWETQYF.

The chain is built from TRBV4-2 and TRBJ2-5; 11 bases agree with TRBD2. This CDR3 has 16 amino acids. J gave up 5 bases and V 1 base, and 6 bases lay outside the gene matches. Germline V gene data show CDR1 as LGHNA and CDR2 as YNFKEQ. Here the CDR3 reads CASSQATSGVLETQYF. Here the CDR3 DNA reads TGTGCCAGCAGCCAAGCGACTAGCGGGGTCTTGGAGACCCAGTACTTC.

This clonotype was detected a few times. The chain is built from TRBV24-1 and TRBJ1-2; D unclear. This CDR3 contains 12 residues. The germline V and J ends were trimmed by 3 bases and 5 bases, with 6 bases remaining between them. Germline CDR1 and CDR2: KGHDR and SFDVKD. The CDR3 nucleotides are TGTGCCACCAGTGATCGGGGTTATGGCTACACCTTC. Translating gives CATSDRGYGYTF.

The table lists this clonotype with many counts. This chain links TRBV6-5 with TRBJ2-5; 12 nucleotides agree with TRBD2. Germline-derived CDR1 and CDR2 are MNHEY and SVGAGI. Unmatched junction bases numbered 8, after V lost 5 bases and J lost 4 bases. This CDR3 contains 16 residues. The CDR3 bases are TGTGCCAGCAGTGGCCTAGCGGGGGGGCCTGGAGAGACCCAGTACTTC. The encoded protein is CASSGLAGGPGETQYF.